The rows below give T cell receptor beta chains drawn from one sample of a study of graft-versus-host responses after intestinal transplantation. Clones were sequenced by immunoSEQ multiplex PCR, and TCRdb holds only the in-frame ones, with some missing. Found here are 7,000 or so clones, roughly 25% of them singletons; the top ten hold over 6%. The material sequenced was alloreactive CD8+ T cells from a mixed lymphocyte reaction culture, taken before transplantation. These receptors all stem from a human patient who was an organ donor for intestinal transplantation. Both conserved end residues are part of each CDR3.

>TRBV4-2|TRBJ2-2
CASSPNTGELFF
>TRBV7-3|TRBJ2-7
CASRGLAGEQYF
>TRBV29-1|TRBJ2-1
CSVYIDTRNEQFF
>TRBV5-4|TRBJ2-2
CASSPNTGELFF
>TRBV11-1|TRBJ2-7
CASSVTGDYEQYF
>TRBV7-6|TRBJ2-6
CASSLGASGANVLTF
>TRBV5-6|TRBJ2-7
CASSLGRTYEQYF
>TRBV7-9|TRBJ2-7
CASSLEEGRGSFYEQYF
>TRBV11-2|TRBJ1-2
CASSLEGASDYGYTF
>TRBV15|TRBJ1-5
CATSRDREHQPQHF
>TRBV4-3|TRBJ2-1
CASSRLAGVDEQFF
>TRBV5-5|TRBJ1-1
CASSQGQMVWNTEAFF
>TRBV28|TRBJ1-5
CASSLWEYSNQPQHF
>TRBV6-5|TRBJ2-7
CASSPGGGREQYF
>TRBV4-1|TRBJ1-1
CASTQSEGQWAWNTEAFF
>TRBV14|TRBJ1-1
CASSQQGGITEAFF
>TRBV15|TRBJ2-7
CATSREARGTGVYEQYF
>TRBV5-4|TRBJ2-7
CASSSVKTGLAYEQYF
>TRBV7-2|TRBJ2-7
CASSLAGTGIEQYF
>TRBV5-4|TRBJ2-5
CASSFTREGEETQYF
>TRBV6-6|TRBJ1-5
CASSYSIEGSNQLQHF
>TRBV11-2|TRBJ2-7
CASSLVGTTAYEQYF
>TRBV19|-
CARNRGPSYEQYF
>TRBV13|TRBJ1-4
CASSLRQGVREKLFF
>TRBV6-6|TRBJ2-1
CASDKVREAYNEQFF
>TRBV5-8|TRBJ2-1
CASSLDPYNEQFF
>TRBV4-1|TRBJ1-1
CASSQVVQGNTEAFF
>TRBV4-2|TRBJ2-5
CASSQVLSGGTQYF
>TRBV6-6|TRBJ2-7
CASSPGLASGYEQYF
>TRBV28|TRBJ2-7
CASSWSGRYEQYF
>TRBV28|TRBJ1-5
CASSPPGTGSQPQHF
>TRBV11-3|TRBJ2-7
CASSLVGGGSYEQYF
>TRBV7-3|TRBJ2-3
CASSLDNTDTQYF